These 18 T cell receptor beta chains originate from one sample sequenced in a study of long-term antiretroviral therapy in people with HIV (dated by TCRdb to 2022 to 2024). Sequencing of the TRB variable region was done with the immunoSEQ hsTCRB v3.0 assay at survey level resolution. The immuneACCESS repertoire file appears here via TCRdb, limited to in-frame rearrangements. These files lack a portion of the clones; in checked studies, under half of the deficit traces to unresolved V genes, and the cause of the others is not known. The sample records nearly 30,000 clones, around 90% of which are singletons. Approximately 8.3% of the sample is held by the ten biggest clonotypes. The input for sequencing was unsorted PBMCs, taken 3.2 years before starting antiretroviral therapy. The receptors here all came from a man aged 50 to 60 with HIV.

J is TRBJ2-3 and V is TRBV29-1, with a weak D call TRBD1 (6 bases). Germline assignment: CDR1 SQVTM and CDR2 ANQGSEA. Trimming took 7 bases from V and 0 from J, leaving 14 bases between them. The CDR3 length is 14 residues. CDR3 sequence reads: CSGTEIASTDTQYF. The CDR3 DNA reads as TGCAGCGGGACAGAAATAGCTAGCACAGATACGCAGTATTTT.

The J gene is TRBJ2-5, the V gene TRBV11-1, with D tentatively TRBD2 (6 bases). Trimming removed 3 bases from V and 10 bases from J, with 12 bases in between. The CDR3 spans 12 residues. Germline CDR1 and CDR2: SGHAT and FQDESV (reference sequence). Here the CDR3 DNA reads TGTGCCAGCAGCTTGGAGGGGTCGAACCAGTACTTC. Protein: CASSLEGSNQYF.

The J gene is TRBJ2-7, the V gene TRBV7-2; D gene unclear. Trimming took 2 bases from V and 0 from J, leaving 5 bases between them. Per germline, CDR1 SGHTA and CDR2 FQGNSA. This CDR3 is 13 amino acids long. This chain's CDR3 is CASSLRISYEQYF. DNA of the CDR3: TGTGCCAGCAGCTTACGGATCTCCTACGAGCAGTACTTC.

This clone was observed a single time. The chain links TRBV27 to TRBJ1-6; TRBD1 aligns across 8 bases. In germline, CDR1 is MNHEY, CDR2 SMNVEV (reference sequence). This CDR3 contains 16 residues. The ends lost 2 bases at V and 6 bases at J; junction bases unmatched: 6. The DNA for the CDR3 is TGTGCCAGCAGTTTACTCCCGGGACAGGCTAATTCACCCCTCCACTTT. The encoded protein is CASSLLPGQANSPLHF.

The CDR3 bases are TGTGCCAGCAGCGTAGAGGGGTGGGTTAATTCACCCCTCCACTTT. Amino acid sequence: CASSVEGWVNSPLHF. J is TRBJ1-6 and V is TRBV9, with a tentative D call TRBD1 (5 bases). This CDR3 contains 15 residues. Germline V gene data show CDR1 as SGDLS and CDR2 as YYNGEE. Trimming took 0 bases from V and 6 from J, leaving 10 bases between them.

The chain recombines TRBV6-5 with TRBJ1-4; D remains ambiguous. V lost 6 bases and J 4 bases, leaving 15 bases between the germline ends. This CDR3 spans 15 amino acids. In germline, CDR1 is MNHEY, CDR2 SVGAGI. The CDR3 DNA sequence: TGTGCCAGCAGCCCCACACGGGCCCTTAATGAAAAACTGTTTTTT. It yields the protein CASSPTRALNEKLFF.

The DNA of the CDR3 is TGTGCCAGCAGCTCCTGGACAGGGGGCAATCAGCCCCAGCATTTT. Translated, it gives CASSSWTGGNQPQHF. The chain recombines TRBV7-8 with TRBJ1-5; 9 bases are shared with TRBD1. Germline V gene sequence: CDR1 SGHVS, CDR2 FQNEAQ. V dropped 4 bases and J dropped 2; count of bases not matched to a gene: 3. This CDR3 is built from 15 residues.

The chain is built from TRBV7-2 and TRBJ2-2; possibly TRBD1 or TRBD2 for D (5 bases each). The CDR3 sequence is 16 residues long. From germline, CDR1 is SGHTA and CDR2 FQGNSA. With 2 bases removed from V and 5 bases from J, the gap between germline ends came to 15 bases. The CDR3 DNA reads TGTGCCAGCAGCTTACAGGGAGTTGCCGCGACCGGGGAGCTGTTTTTT. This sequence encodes CASSLQGVAATGELFF.

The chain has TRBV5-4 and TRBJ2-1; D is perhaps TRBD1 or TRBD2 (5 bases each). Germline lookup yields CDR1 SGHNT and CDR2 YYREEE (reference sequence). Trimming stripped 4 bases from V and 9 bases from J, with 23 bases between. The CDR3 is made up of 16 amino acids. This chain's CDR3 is CASSAKKGSAGGEQFF. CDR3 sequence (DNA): TGTGCCAGCAGCGCAAAAAAAGGGTCAGCTGGGGGTGAGCAGTTCTTC. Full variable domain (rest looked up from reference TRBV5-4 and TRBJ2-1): ETGVTQSPTHLIKTRGQQVTLRCSSQSGHNTVSWYQQALGQGPQFIFQYYREEENGRGNFPPRFSGLQFPNYSSELNVNALELDDSALYLCASSAKKGSAGGEQFFGPGTRLTVL.

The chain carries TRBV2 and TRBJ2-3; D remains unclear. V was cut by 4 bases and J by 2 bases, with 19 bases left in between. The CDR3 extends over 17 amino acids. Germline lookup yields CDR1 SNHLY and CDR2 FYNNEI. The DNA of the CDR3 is TGTGCCAGCAGTGTCGAGCAGTTCCCCAGAAACACAGATACGCAGTATTTT. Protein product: CASSVEQFPRNTDTQYF.

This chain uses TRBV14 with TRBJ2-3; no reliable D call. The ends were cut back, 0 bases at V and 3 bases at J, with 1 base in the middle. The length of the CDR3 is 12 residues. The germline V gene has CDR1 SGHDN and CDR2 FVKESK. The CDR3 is CASSQDTDTQYF. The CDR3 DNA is TGTGCCAGCAGCCAAGATACAGATACGCAGTATTTT. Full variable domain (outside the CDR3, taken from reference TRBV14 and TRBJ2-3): EAGVTQFPSHSVIEKGQTVTLRCDPISGHDNLYWYRRVMGKEIKFLLHFVKESKQDESGMPNNRFLAERTGGTYSTLKVQPAELEDSGVYFCASSQDTDTQYFGPGTRLTVL.

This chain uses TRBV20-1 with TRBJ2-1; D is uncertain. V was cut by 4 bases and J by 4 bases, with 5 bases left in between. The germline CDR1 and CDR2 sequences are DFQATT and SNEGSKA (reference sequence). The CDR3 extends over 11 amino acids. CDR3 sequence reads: CSANRYNEQFF. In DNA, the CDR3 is TGCAGTGCTAACCGTTACAATGAGCAGTTCTTC.

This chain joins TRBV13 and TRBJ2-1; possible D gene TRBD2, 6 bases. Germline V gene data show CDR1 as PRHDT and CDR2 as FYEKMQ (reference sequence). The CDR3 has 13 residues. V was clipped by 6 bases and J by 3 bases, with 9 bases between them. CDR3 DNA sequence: TGTGCCAGCAGGGGGGGATACTACAATGAGCAGTTCTTC. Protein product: CASRGGYYNEQFF.

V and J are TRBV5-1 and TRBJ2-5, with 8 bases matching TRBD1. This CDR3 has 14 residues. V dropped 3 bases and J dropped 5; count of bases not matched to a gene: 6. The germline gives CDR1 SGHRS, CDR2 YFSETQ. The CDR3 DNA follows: TGCGCCAGCAGCTCTGGACAGGGCGTGGAGACCCAGTACTTC. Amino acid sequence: CASSSGQGVETQYF. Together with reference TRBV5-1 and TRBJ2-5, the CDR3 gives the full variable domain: KAGVTQTPRYLIKTRGQQVTLSCSPISGHRSVSWYQQTPGQGLQFLFEYFSETQRNKGNFPGRFSGRQFSNSRSEMNVSTLELGDSALYLCASSSGQGVETQYFGPGTRLLVL.

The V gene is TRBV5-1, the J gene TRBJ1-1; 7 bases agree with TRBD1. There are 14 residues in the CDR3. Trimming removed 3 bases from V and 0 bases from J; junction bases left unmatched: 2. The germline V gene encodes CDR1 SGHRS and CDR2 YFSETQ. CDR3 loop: CASSSTGLNTEAFF. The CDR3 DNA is TGCGCCAGCAGCTCGACAGGGTTGAACACTGAAGCTTTCTTT.

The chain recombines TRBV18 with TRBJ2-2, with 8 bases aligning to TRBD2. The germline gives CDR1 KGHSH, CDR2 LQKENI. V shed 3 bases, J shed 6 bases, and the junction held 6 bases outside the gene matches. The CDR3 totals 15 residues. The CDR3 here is CASSPGLDRSGELFF. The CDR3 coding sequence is TGTGCCAGCTCACCGGGACTAGATCGATCCGGGGAGCTGTTTTTT.

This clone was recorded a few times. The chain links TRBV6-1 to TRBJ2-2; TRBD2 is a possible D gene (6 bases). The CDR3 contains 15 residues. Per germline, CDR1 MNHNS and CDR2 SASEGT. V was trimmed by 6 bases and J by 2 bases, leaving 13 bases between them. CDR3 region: CASRIAGYNTGELFF. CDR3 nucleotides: TGTGCCAGCAGGATCGCGGGATACAACACCGGGGAGCTGTTTTTT.

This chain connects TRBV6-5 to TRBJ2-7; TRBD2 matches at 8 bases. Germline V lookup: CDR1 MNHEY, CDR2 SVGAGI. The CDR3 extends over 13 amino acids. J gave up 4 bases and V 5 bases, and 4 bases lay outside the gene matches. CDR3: CASSRAGAYEQYF. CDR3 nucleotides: TGTGCCAGCAGTCGAGCGGGAGCTTACGAGCAGTACTTC.